A selection of T cell receptor beta chains follows, all from one sample in a study of blood T cell repertoires in COVID-19. The method was immunoSEQ multiplex PCR; TCRdb's version includes in-frame clones alone and lacks a portion of them. This sample has more than 85,000 clones, with around nine tenths found just once. What was sequenced was peripheral blood. The receptors stem from a woman of 80 years or more with acute or convalescent COVID-19. The CDR3 runs from the conserved cysteine through the conserved F or W. Each record gives: J gene, V gene, clone size, D gene, CDR3 DNA, CDR3 protein. The D gene is left open where the match is weak. Size is omitted from some rows. Given values are once, few, many or a class for expanded clones.

j_call: TRBJ1-1; v_call: TRBV6-5; clone_size: .; d_call: .; cdr3_nt: TGTGCCAGCAGTCCTCCGGGTTTGAACACTGAAGCTTTCTTT; cdr3_aa: CASSPPGLNTEAFF
j_call: TRBJ2-1; v_call: TRBV19; clone_size: .; d_call: TRBD1; cdr3_nt: TGTGCCAGTAGCGGGACAGGGTATGGTGAGCAGTTCTTC; cdr3_aa: CASSGTGYGEQFF
j_call: TRBJ2-1; v_call: TRBV18; clone_size: .; d_call: .; cdr3_nt: TGTGCCAGCTCACCACCCAGGCCCGGGGGAGACGATGAGCAGTTCTTC; cdr3_aa: CASSPPRPGGDDEQFF
j_call: TRBJ2-1; v_call: TRBV2; clone_size: .; d_call: TRBD2; cdr3_nt: TGTGCCAGCATGCCCCCAGCGGGGATTTTAAGGTACAATGAGCAGTTCTTC; cdr3_aa: CASMPPAGILRYNEQFF
j_call: TRBJ2-7; v_call: TRBV9; clone_size: .; d_call: .; cdr3_nt: TGTGCCAGCAGCGTAGGGCTAGCTTTCTACGAGCAGTACTTC; cdr3_aa: CASSVGLAFYEQYF
j_call: TRBJ2-2; v_call: TRBV7-8; clone_size: .; d_call: TRBD1; cdr3_nt: TGTGCCAGCAGCTTAGAAGGGACAGGGATGATTGCCGGGGAGCTGTTTTTT; cdr3_aa: CASSLEGTGMIAGELFF
j_call: TRBJ2-2; v_call: TRBV4-2; clone_size: .; d_call: .; cdr3_nt: TGTGCCAGCAGCCAAGATACGGGTCCCGGGGAGCTGTTTTTT; cdr3_aa: CASSQDTGPGELFF
j_call: TRBJ2-7; v_call: TRBV10-3; clone_size: .; d_call: .; cdr3_nt: TGTGCCATCAGTCGAGCGGGCTCAAGCTCCTACGAGCAGTACTTC; cdr3_aa: CAISRAGSSSYEQYF
j_call: TRBJ2-2; v_call: TRBV27; clone_size: .; d_call: .; cdr3_nt: TGTGCCAGCAGTTTCACAGTGAACACCGGGGAGCTGTTTTTT; cdr3_aa: CASSFTVNTGELFF
j_call: TRBJ2-7; v_call: TRBV2; clone_size: .; d_call: TRBD1; cdr3_nt: TGTGCCAGCACCCTAGGGGGCGCGGGCCCCGAGCAGTACTTC; cdr3_aa: CASTLGGAGPEQYF
j_call: TRBJ2-1; v_call: TRBV5-1; clone_size: .; d_call: TRBD1; cdr3_nt: TGCGCCAGCAGCCAACAGGGGGATGAGCAGTTCTTC; cdr3_aa: CASSQQGDEQFF
j_call: TRBJ2-1; v_call: TRBV29-1; clone_size: .; d_call: .; cdr3_nt: TGCAGCGCCCCTGCCGAGGCAGATTGGAGCTCCTACAATGAGCAGTTCTTC; cdr3_aa: CSAPAEADWSSYNEQFF
j_call: TRBJ2-7; v_call: TRBV3-1/TRBV3-2; clone_size: .; d_call: .; cdr3_nt: TGTGCCAGCAGCCCTCTCCTTGGGCCCGAGCAGTACTTC; cdr3_aa: CASSPLLGPEQYF
j_call: TRBJ2-7; v_call: TRBV3-1/TRBV3-2; clone_size: .; d_call: TRBD1; cdr3_nt: TGTGCCAGCAGCCTCGGGACAGGGGTCTACGAGCAGTACTTC; cdr3_aa: CASSLGTGVYEQYF
j_call: TRBJ2-3; v_call: TRBV29-1; clone_size: .; d_call: .; cdr3_nt: TGCAGCGTTGAGACAGGCCAACCCCCAGATACGCAGTATTTT; cdr3_aa: CSVETGQPPDTQYF
j_call: TRBJ1-1; v_call: TRBV5-4; clone_size: .; d_call: TRBD1; cdr3_nt: TGTGCCAGCACTTTGAGACAGGGAGTAACTGAAGCTTTCTTT; cdr3_aa: CASTLRQGVTEAFF
j_call: TRBJ2-1; v_call: TRBV23-1; clone_size: .; d_call: TRBD2; cdr3_nt: TGCGCCAGCAGTCGTCCTCCGGGACTAGCGGGAGAGAGCTCCTACAATGAGCAGTTCTTC; cdr3_aa: CASSRPPGLAGESSYNEQFF
j_call: TRBJ1-6; v_call: TRBV5-1; clone_size: .; d_call: .; cdr3_nt: TGCGCCAGCAGCTTGGGACAGGAGAGTTCACCCCTCCACTTT; cdr3_aa: CASSLGQESSPLHF
j_call: TRBJ2-5; v_call: TRBV30; clone_size: .; d_call: .; cdr3_nt: TGTGCCTGGAGTCCAGGGGCCCTCCAAGAGACCCAGTACTTC; cdr3_aa: CAWSPGALQETQYF
j_call: TRBJ1-6; v_call: TRBV5-1; clone_size: .; d_call: .; cdr3_nt: TGCGCCAGCAGCTTGGAACAATCACCCCTCCACTTT; cdr3_aa: CASSLEQSPLHF
j_call: TRBJ2-3; v_call: TRBV28; clone_size: .; d_call: TRBD2; cdr3_nt: TGTGCCAGCAGCGGATCTGAAGCGGGAGGGTCCACAGATACGCAGTATTTT; cdr3_aa: CASSGSEAGGSTDTQYF
j_call: TRBJ1-3; v_call: TRBV5-1; clone_size: .; d_call: TRBD1; cdr3_nt: TGCGCCAGCAGCCCTCAAACAGGGGCTGGAAACACCATATATTTT; cdr3_aa: CASSPQTGAGNTIYF
j_call: TRBJ1-4; v_call: TRBV5-1; clone_size: .; d_call: .; cdr3_nt: TGCGCCAGCAGCTTTGTAGGGGATGAAAAACTGTTTTTT; cdr3_aa: CASSFVGDEKLFF
j_call: TRBJ2-2; v_call: TRBV5-1; clone_size: .; d_call: TRBD2; cdr3_nt: TGCGCCAGCAGCTTGGTCTCTAGCGGGAGCACCGGGGAGCTGTTTTTT; cdr3_aa: CASSLVSSGSTGELFF
j_call: TRBJ2-7; v_call: TRBV4-3; clone_size: .; d_call: .; cdr3_nt: TGCGCCAGCAGCCAAGTGCGGGCAATAGCGGAAAACTACGAGCAGTACTTC; cdr3_aa: CASSQVRAIAENYEQYF
j_call: TRBJ1-3; v_call: TRBV27; clone_size: .; d_call: TRBD1; cdr3_nt: TGTGCCAGCAGTCCGACAGGGAGAAACACCATATATTTT; cdr3_aa: CASSPTGRNTIYF
j_call: TRBJ2-5; v_call: TRBV18; clone_size: .; d_call: .; cdr3_nt: TGTGCCAGCTCACCTCTGTTCGCAGGGCAAGAGACCCAGTACTTC; cdr3_aa: CASSPLFAGQETQYF
j_call: TRBJ1-2; v_call: TRBV4-1; clone_size: .; d_call: .; cdr3_nt: TGCGCCAGCAGCCAAGGCGGGGTCCGCTATGGCTACACCTTC; cdr3_aa: CASSQGGVRYGYTF
j_call: TRBJ1-4; v_call: TRBV19; clone_size: .; d_call: TRBD1; cdr3_nt: TGTGCCAGTAGACCGGGACAGAGCTTTGAAAAACTGTTTTTT; cdr3_aa: CASRPGQSFEKLFF
j_call: TRBJ1-1; v_call: TRBV9; clone_size: once; d_call: TRBD1; cdr3_nt: TGTGCCAGCAGCCCGTCGACAGGGCGCGAAGCTTTCTTT; cdr3_aa: CASSPSTGREAFF
j_call: TRBJ2-5; v_call: TRBV7-6; clone_size: once; d_call: .; cdr3_nt: TGTGCCAGCAGCCCAGACCCACCCGGGGAGACCCAGTACTTC; cdr3_aa: CASSPDPPGETQYF
j_call: TRBJ1-2; v_call: TRBV6-1; clone_size: once; d_call: TRBD1; cdr3_nt: TGTGCCAGCAGTGAAGTGAGTTGGGGACAGGGCTATGGCTACACCTTC; cdr3_aa: CASSEVSWGQGYGYTF
j_call: TRBJ2-2; v_call: TRBV7-3; clone_size: .; d_call: TRBD1; cdr3_nt: TGTGCCAGCAGTCGGGACAGTTTGACGAACACCGGGGAGCTGTTTTTT; cdr3_aa: CASSRDSLTNTGELFF